This record looks at one T cell receptor beta chain sequence and its context. Its target is unknown. This specimen belongs to a study of T-cell memory formation after mild COVID-19. Study-level findings and limits: Memory from before infection featured some responding clones, which suggests cross-reactive memory joined. Mainly CM and EM harbored the contracting CD4+ clones; mainly EMRA harbored the CD8+ ones. The authors did not confirm SARS-CoV-2 specificity of second-wave clones peaking day 37.

Researchers used 5'RACE with constant-segment primers to make TCR alpha and TCR beta cDNA libraries that carry sample barcodes and UMIs. A single record per CDR3 protein comes from TCRdb applying MiXCR to the 5' RACE reads. The repertoire consists of 250,000 to 350,000 distinct CDR3 sequences, with 16% occurring once and the leading ten covering approximately 25%. Sequencing was done on a sample of PBMCs or a T cell subset sorted from them (not recorded which). This TCR derives from a man aged 18 to 30 who had mild COVID-19 (a few samples of this study predate the infection). Cell type and time point are not known.

CDR3 amino acids: CASSFGGSRTGVRAFF. The CDR3 DNA reads TGTGCCAGCAGCTTCGGGGGCTCTAGGACAGGGGTGAGAGCTTTCTTT. The gene calls are TRBV7-9 and TRBJ1-1; TRBD1 agrees at 9 bases. V shed 3 bases, J shed 10 bases, and the junction held 15 bases outside the gene matches. The CDR3 is 16 residues long. The germline V gene encodes CDR1 SEHNR and CDR2 FQNEAQ (reference sequence).